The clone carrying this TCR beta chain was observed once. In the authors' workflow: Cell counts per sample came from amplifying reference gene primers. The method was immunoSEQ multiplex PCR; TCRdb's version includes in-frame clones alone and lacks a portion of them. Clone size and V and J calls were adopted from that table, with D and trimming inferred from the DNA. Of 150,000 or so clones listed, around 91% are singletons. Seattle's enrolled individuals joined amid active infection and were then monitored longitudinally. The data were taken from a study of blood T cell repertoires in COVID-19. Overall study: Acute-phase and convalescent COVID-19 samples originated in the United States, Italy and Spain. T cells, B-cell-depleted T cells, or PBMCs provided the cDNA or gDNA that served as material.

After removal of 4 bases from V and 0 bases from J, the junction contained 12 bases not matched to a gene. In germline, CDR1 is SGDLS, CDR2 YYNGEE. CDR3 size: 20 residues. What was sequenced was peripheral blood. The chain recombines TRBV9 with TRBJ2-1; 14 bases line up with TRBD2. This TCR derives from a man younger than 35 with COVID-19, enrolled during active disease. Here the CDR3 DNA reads TGTGCCAGCAGCCTCCGGACTAGCGGGAGGTCTCAGAGCTCCTACAATGAGCAGTTCTTC. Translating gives CASSLRTSGRSQSSYNEQFF.